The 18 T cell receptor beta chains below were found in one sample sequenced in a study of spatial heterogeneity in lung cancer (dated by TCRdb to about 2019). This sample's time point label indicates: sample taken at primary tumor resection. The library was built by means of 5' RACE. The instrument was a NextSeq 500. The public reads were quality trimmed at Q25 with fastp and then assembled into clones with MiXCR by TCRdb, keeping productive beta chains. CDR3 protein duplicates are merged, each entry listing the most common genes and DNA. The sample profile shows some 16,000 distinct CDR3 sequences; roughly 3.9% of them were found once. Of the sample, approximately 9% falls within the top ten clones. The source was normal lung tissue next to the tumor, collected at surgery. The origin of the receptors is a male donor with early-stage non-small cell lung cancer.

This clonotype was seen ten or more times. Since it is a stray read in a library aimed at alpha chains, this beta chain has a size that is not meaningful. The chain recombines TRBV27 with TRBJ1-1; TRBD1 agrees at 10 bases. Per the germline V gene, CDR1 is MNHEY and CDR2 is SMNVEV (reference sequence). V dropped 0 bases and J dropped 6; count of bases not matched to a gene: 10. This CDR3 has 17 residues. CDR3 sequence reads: CASSLSVRDRGRAEAFF. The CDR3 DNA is TGTGCCAGCAGTTTATCGGTGAGGGACAGGGGAAGGGCTGAAGCTTTCTTT.

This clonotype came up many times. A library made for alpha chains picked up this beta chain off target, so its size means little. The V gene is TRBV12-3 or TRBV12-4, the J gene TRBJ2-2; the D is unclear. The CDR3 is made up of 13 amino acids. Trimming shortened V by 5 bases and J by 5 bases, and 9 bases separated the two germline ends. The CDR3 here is CASSVKETGELFF. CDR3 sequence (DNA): TGTGCCAGCAGTGTCAAAGAGACCGGGGAGCTGTTTTTT.

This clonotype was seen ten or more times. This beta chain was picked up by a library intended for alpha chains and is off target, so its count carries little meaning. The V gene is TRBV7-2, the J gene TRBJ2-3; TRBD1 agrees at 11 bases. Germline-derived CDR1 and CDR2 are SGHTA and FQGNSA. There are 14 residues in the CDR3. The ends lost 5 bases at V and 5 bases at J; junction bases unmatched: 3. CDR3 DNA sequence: TGTGCCAGCAGCCCGGGGACAGGGGGAGATACGCAGTATTTT. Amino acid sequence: CASSPGTGGDTQYF.

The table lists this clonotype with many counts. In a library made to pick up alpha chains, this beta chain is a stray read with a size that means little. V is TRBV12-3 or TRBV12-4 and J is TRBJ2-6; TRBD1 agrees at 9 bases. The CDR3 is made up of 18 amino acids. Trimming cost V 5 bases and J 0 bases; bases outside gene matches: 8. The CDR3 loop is CASSLRQGGRSGANVLTF. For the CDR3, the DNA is TGTGCCAGCAGTCTACGACAGGGGGGACGCTCTGGGGCCAACGTCCTGACTTTC.

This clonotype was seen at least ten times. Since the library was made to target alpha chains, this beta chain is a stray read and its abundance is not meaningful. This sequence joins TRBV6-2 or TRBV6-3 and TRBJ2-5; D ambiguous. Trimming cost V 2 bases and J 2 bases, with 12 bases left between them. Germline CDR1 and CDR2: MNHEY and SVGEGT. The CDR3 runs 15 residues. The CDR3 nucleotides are TGTGCCAGCAGTTACGGACCCGGGTCTCAAGAGACCCAGTACTTC. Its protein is CASSYGPGSQETQYF.

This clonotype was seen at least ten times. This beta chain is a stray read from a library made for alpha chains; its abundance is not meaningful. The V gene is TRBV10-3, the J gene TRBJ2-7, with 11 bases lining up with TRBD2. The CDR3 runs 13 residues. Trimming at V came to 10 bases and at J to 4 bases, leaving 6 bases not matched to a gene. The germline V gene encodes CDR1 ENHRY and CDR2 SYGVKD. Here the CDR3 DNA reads TGTGCCACCCTCGGGACTAGCGGTTACGAGCAGTACTTC. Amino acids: CATLGTSGYEQYF.

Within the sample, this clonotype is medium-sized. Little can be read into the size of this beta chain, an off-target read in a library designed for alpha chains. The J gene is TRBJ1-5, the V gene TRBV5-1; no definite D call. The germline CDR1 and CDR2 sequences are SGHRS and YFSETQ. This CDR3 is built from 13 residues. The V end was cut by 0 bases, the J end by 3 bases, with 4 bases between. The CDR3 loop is CASSLDVNQPQHF. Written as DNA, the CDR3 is TGCGCCAGCAGCTTGGATGTCAATCAGCCCCAGCATTTT. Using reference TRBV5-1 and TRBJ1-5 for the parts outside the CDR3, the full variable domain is KAGVTQTPRYLIKTRGQQVTLSCSPISGHRSVSWYQQTPGQGLQFLFEYFSETQRNKGNFPGRFSGRQFSNSRSEMNVSTLELGDSALYLCASSLDVNQPQHFGDGTRLSIL.

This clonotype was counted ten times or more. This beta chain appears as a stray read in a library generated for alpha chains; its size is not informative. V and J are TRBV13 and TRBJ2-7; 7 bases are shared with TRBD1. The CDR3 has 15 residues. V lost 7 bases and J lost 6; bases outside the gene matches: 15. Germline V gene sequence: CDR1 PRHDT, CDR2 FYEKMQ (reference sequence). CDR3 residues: CASTHRVQTGIEQYF. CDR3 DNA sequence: TGTGCCAGCACACATAGAGTACAGACAGGGATCGAGCAGTACTTC.

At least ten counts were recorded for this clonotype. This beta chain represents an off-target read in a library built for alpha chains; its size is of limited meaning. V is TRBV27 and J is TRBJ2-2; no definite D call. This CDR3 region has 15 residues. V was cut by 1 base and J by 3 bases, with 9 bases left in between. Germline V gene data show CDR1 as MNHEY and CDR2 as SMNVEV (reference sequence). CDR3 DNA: TGTGCCAGCAGTTTATACATTACCTACACCGGGGAGCTGTTTTTT. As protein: CASSLYITYTGELFF.

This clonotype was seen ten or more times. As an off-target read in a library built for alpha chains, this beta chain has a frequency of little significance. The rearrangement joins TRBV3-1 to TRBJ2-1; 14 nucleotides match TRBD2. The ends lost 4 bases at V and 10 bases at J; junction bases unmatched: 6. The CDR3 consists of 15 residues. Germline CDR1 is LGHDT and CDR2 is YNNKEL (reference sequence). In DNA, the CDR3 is TGTGCCAGCAGCCCGACTAGCGGGAGGGCTAGGGAGCAGTTCTTC. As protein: CASSPTSGRAREQFF.

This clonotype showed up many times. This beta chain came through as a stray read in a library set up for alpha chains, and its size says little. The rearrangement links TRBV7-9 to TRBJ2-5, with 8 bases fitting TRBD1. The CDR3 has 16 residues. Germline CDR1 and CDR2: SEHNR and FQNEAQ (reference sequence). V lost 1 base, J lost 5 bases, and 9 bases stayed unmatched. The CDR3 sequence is CASSLVVGQAKETQYF. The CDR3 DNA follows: TGTGCCAGCAGCTTAGTGGTGGGACAGGCAAAGGAGACCCAGTACTTC.

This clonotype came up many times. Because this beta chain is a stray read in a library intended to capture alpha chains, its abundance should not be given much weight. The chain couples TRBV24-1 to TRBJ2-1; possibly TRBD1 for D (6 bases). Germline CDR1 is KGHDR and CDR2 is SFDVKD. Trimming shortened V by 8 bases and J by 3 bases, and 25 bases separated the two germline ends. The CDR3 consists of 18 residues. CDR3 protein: CATTTGQGQNEIYNEQFF. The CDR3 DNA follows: TGTGCCACCACCACGGGGCAGGGGCAGAATGAAATCTACAATGAGCAGTTCTTC.

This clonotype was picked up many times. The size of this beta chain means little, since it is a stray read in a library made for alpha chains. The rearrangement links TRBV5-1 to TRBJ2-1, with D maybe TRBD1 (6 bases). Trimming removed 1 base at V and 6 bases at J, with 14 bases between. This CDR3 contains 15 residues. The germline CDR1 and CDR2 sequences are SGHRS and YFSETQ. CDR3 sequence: CASSLTQGQRNEQFF. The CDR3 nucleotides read TGCGCCAGCAGCTTGACGCAGGGGCAACGCAATGAGCAGTTCTTC.

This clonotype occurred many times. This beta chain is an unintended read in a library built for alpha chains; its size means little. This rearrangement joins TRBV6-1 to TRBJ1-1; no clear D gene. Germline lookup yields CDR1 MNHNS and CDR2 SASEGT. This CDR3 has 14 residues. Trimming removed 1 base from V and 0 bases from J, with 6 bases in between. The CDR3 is CASSEDFLNTEAFF. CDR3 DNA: TGTGCCAGCAGTGAAGACTTCCTGAACACTGAAGCTTTCTTT.

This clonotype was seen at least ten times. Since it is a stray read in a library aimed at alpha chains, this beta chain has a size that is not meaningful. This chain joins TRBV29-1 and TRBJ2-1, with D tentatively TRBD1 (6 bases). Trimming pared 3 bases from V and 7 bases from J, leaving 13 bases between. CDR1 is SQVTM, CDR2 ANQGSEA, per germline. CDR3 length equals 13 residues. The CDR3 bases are TGCAGCGTTGATGGGGCAGGGGCGAATGAGCAGTTCTTC. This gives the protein CSVDGAGANEQFF.

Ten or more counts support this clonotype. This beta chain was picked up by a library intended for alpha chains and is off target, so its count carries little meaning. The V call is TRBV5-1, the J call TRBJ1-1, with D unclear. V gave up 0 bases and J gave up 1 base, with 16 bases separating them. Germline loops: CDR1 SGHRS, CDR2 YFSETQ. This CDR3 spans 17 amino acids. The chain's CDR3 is CASSLAHVEVGNTEAFF. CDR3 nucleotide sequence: TGCGCCAGCAGCTTGGCCCACGTCGAGGTCGGGAACACTGAAGCTTTCTTT.

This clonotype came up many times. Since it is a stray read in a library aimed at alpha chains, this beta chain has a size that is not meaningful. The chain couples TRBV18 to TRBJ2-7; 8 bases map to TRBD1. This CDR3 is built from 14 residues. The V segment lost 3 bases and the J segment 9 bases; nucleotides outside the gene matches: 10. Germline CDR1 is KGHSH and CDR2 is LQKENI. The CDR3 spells CASSPLTGTGGQYF. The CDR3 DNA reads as TGTGCCAGCTCACCCTTAACTGGGACAGGTGGGCAGTACTTC.

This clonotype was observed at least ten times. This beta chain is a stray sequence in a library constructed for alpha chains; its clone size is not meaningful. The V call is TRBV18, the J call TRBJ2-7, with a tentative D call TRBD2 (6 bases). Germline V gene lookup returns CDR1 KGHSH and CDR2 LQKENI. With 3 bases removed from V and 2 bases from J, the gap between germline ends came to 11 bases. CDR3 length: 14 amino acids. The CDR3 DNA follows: TGTGCCAGCTCACCGAGTGGCGGGACCTACGAGCAGTACTTC. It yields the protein CASSPSGGTYEQYF.